This TCR beta chain comes out of a study of blood T cell repertoires in COVID-19. Some clones are missing from TCRdb's copy, which holds only in-frame ones; the method was immunoSEQ multiplex PCR. The sample lists about 240,000 clones, over 75% occurring once. The CDR3 loop spans 13 amino acids. Between the trimmed V and J ends, which lost 6 bases and 7 bases, there was a span of 12 bases. Germline-derived CDR1 and CDR2 are SNHLY and FYNNEI. The chain recombines TRBV2 with TRBJ2-2, with D maybe TRBD1 (6 bases). The sequencing sample was made of peripheral blood. The clonotype was recovered from a man aged 25-45 years who had recovered from COVID-19. The CDR3 reads CASRQGLVGELFF. The CDR3 DNA reads TGTGCCAGCAGACAGGGTCTTGTCGGGGAGCTGTTTTTT.